This T cell receptor (beta chain) was identified during a study of blood T cell repertoires in COVID-19 (dated by TCRdb to 2019 to 2021). Describing the broader study: The collaborator samples originated in the United States, Italy and Spain and spanned the acute and convalescent phases of COVID-19. Nearly every sample came with metadata listing a de-identified subject ID, COVID-19 status, age in years and sex. The repertoires were released in a freely available public database intended as a resource for research on the immune response to SARS-CoV-2. The material from the prospective study consisted of cDNA or gDNA derived from T cells, B-cell-depleted T cells, or PBMCs. Subjects who had been exposed to COVID-19, were actively infected with it, or had recovered from it provided the deeply sampled blood TCRbeta repertoires that made up the dataset. Where HLA class I and class II types were available, the types were taken from metadata supplied by the sample provider, not from assay-based typing. Samples were obtained from the ongoing ImmuneRACE study (first 160 participants) and from 1,254 subjects provided by 6 global collaborators. General conclusions and limits of the study: The quantity of clinical and demographic metadata differed by source and by participant and was supplied without curation.

Points on this clone: Its antigen target is currently unknown. No base quality information exists; no much larger clone differs at one position.

TCRbeta CDR3 regions were amplified from genomic DNA using the immunoSEQ Assay, a bias-controlled multiplex PCR. On the authors' methods: The number of nucleated cells in each sample was estimated from the amplification of reference gene primers within the assay. To quantify the absolute abundance of each unique TCRbeta CDR3 rearrangement, sequence reads were collapsed and filtered. For each sample, productive Simpson clonality was calculated as the square root of Simpson's diversity index over productive rearrangements. The table comes from immuneACCESS by way of TCRdb, which keeps in-frame sequences with V and J called. Part of the clones is missing from these tables; in studies checked, under half for an unresolved V gene and the rest for unknown reasons. The D gene and trimming were derived from the DNA, and the V and J assignments and clone size from that table. Present in this sample are under 350,000 clones, 75% to 90% of which were seen just once. The ten largest account for about 1.7% of the sample.

The germline V gene provides CDR1 SGHAT and CDR2 FQNNGV. CDR3 length: 14 amino acids, cysteine to phenylalanine. The retained sequence is limited to the CDR3, 42 bases, with the frame set at the first base. V is trimmed back by 5 bases and J by 8 bases, and the junction contains 10 bases that no gene match accounts for. Participants in the prospective study were enrolled through a virtual design, were aged 18 to 89 years, and lived in about two dozen United States geographic areas. To assign participants to cohorts, the prospective study relied on clinical history that participants themselves reported in a screening survey and a study questionnaire. ImmuneRACE Cohort 3 recovered participants were defined by two consecutive negative NP/OP PCR tests, healthcare professional clearance, or symptom resolution. In the prospective study, whole blood, serum and a nasopharyngeal or oropharyngeal swab were collected from each participant by mobile phlebotomists. Over a roughly 2-month period, participants in the prospective study had the option of providing additional blood draws and questionnaires. Prospective study blood samples were shipped either frozen or at room temperature before DNA extraction.

The chain links TRBV11-2 with TRBJ2-5; TRBD2 matches 8 bases in the middle. This sequence originates from a middle-aged woman who had recovered from COVID-19. The sample was PBMCs or T cells enriched from blood (not recorded which). The CDR3 reads CASSPGLARITQYF. The bases are TGTGCCAGCAGCCCAGGACTAGCCCGAATTACCCAGTACTTC.